This TCR beta chain is drawn from a study of blood T cell repertoires in COVID-19. Study-wide context: Italy, Spain and the United States were the sources of the convalescent and acute COVID-19 samples.

TCRdb's table, derived via immunoSEQ multiplex PCR, lists solely in-frame clones and lacks some. Altogether 150,000 to 170,000 clones are present, around four fifths being singletons, with the ten largest covering more than 5.5%. In germline, CDR1 is MNHEY, CDR2 SVGEGT. V was shortened by 4 bases and J by 4 bases, with 10 bases between the two germline ends. There are 13 residues in the CDR3. Adults between roughly 18 and 100 years of age took part from some 25 US areas. Participants' own reports of clinical history determined their cohort assignment. Recovered participants had two consecutive negative NP/OP PCR tests, healthcare professional clearance, or symptom resolution.

The sequenced material came from PBMCs or T cells enriched from blood (not recorded which). The clonotype was recovered from a man in his fifties or sixties who had recovered from COVID-19. The V gene is TRBV6-2 or TRBV6-3, the J gene TRBJ1-2, with D perhaps matching TRBD1 (6 bases). CDR3 in amino acids: CASSSRGSYGYTF. CDR3 in DNA: TGTGCCAGCAGTTCCAGGGGAAGCTATGGCTACACCTTC.